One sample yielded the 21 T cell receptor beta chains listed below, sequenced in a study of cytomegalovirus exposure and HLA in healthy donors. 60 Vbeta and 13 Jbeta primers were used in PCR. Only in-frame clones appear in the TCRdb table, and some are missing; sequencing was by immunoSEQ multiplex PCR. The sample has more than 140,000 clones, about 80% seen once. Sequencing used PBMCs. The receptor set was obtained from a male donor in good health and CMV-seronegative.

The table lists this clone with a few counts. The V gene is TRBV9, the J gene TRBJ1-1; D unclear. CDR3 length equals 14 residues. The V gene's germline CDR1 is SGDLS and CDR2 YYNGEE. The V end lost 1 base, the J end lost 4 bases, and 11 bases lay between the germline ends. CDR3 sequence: CASSVSRWSTEAFF. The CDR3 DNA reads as TGTGCCAGCAGCGTATCCCGGTGGAGCACTGAAGCTTTCTTT. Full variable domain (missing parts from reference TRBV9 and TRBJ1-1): DSGVTQTPKHLITATGQRVTLRCSPRSGDLSVYWYQQSLDQGLQFLIQYYNGEERAKGNILERFSAQQFPDLHSELNLSSLELGDSALYFCASSVSRWSTEAFFGQGTRLTVV.

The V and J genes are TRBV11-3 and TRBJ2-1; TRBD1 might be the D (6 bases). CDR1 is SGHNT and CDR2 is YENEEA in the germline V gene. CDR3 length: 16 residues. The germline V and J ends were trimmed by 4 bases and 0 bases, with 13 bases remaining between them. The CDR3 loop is CASSSRTVSSYNEQFF. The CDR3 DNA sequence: TGTGCCAGCAGCTCTCGGACAGTAAGCTCCTACAATGAGCAGTTCTTC.

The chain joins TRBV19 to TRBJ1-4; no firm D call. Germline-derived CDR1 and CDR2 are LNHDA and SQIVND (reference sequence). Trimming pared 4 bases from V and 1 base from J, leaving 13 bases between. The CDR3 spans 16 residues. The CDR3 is CASSSFREVTNEKLFF. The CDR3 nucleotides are TGTGCCAGTAGTAGTTTCCGGGAGGTAACTAATGAAAAACTGTTTTTT.

The CDR3 reads CASSWTTGPYYEQYF. The DNA of the CDR3 is TGCGCCAGCAGCTGGACGACAGGGCCTTACTACGAGCAGTACTTC. This chain connects TRBV5-1 to TRBJ2-7; 7 nucleotides align to TRBD1. V dropped 3 bases and J dropped 3; count of bases not matched to a gene: 9. Germline V gives CDR1 SGHRS, CDR2 YFSETQ. The CDR3 loop spans 15 amino acids. Variable domain in full (rest from reference TRBV5-1 and TRBJ2-7): KAGVTQTPRYLIKTRGQQVTLSCSPISGHRSVSWYQQTPGQGLQFLFEYFSETQRNKGNFPGRFSGRQFSNSRSEMNVSTLELGDSALYLCASSWTTGPYYEQYFGPGTRLTVT.

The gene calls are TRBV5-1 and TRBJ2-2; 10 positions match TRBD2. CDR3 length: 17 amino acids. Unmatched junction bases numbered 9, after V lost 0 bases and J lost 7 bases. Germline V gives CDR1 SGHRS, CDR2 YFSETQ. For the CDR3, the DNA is TGCGCCAGCAGCTTGGCCCCTAGCGGGAGTCCCAACGGGGAGCTGTTTTTT. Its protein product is CASSLAPSGSPNGELFF.

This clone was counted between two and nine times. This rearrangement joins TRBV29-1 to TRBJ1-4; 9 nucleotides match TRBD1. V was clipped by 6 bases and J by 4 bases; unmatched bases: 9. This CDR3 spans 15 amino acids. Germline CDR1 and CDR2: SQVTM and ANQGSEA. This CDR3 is CSVVLPGQGNEKLFF. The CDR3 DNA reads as TGCAGCGTCGTACTACCGGGACAGGGTAATGAAAAACTGTTTTTT.

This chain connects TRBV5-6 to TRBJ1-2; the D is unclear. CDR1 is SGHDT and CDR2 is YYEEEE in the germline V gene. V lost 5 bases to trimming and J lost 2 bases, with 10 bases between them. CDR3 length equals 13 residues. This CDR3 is CASSFDNNYGYTF. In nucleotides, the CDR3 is TGTGCCAGCAGTTTCGACAACAACTATGGCTACACCTTC.

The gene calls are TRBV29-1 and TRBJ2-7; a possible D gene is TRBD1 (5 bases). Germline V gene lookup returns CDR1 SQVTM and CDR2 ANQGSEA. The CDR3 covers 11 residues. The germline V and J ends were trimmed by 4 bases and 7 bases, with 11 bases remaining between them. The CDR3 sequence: CSVGAGQEQYF. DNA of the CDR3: TGCAGCGTTGGAGCAGGACAAGAGCAGTACTTC.

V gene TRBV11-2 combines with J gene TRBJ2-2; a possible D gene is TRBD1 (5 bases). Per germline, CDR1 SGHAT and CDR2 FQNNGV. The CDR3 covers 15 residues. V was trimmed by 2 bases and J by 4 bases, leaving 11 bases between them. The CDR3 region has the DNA TGTGCCAGCAGCTTATCGCAGGGCGGCACCGGGGAGCTGTTTTTT. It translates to CASSLSQGGTGELFF.

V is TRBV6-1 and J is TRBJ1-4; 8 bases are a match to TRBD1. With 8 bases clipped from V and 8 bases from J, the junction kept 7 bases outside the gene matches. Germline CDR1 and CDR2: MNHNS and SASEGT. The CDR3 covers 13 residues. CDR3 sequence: CASADRVEEKLFF. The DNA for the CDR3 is TGTGCCAGCGCGGACAGGGTAGAAGAAAAACTGTTTTTT.

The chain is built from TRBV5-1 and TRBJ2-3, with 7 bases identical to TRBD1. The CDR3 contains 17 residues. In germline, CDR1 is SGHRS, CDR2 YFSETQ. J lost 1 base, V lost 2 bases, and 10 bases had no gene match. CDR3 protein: CASSFRPRGSGTDTQYF. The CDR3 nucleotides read TGCGCCAGCAGCTTCCGACCCAGGGGGAGCGGCACAGATACGCAGTATTTT. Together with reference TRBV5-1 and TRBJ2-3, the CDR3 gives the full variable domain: KAGVTQTPRYLIKTRGQQVTLSCSPISGHRSVSWYQQTPGQGLQFLFEYFSETQRNKGNFPGRFSGRQFSNSRSEMNVSTLELGDSALYLCASSFRPRGSGTDTQYFGPGTRLTVL.

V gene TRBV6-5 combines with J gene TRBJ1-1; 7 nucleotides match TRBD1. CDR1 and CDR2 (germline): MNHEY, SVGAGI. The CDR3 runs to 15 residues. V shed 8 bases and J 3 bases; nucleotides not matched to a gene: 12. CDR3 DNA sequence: TGTGCCAGCGCCCTAGGGGGCAACAGGGACACTGAAGCTTTCTTT. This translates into CASALGGNRDTEAFF.

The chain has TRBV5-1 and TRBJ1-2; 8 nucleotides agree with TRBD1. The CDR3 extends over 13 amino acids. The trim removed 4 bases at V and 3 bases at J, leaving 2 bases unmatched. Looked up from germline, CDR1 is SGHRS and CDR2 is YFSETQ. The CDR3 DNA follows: TGCGCCAGCAGCCAGACAGGGGACTATGGCTACACCTTC. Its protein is CASSQTGDYGYTF.

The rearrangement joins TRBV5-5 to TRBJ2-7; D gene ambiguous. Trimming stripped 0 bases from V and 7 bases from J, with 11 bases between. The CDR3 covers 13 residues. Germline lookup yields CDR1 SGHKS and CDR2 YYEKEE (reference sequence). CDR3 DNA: TGTGCCAGCAGCTTGGATGTCAATCGGGAGCAGTACTTC. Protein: CASSLDVNREQYF.

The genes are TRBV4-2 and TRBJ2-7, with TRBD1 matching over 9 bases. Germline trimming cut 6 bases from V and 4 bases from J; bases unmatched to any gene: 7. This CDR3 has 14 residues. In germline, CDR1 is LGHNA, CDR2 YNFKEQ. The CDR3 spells CASSPGTGKYEQYF. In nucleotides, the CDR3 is TGTGCCAGCAGTCCGGGGACAGGGAAATACGAGCAGTACTTC.

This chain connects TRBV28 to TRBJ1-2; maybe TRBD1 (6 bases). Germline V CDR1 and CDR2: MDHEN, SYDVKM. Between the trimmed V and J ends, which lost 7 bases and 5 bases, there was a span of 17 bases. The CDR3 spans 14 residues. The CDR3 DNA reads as TGTGCCAGCACTGACTCGGACAGAATATATGGCTACACCTTC. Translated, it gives CASTDSDRIYGYTF.

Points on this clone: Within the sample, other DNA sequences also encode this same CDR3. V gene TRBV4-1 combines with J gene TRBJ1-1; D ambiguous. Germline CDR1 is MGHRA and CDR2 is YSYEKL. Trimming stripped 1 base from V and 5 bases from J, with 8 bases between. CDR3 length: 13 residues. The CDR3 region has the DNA TGCGCCAGCAGCCAAGGCGGGCGGACTGAAGCTTTCTTT. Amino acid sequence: CASSQGGRTEAFF.

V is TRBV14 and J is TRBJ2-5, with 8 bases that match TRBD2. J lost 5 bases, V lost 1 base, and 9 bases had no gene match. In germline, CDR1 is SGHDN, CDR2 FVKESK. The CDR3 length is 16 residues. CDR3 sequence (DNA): TGTGCCAGCAGCCAAGGGAACGGGAGGGGCGAGGAGACCCAGTACTTC. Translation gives CASSQGNGRGEETQYF.

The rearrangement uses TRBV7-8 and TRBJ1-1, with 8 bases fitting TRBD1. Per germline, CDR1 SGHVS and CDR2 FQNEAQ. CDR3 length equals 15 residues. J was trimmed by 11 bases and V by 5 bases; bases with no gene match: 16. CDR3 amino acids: CASSLSSLDREGAFF. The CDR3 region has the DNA TGTGCCAGCAGCCTCAGTTCTCTGGACAGGGAGGGCGCTTTCTTT.

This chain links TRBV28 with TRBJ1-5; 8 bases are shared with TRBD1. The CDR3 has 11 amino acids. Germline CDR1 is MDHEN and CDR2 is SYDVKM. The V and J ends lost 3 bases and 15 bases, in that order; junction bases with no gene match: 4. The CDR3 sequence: CASSLDRDWHF. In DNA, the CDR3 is TGTGCCAGCAGTTTGGACAGGGATTGGCATTTT. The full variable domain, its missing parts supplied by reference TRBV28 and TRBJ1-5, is DVKVTQSSRYLVKRTGEKVFLECVQDMDHENMFWYRQDPGLGLRLIYFSYDVKMKEKGDIPEGYSVSREKKERFSLILESASTNQTSMYLCASSLDRDWHFGDGTRLSIL.

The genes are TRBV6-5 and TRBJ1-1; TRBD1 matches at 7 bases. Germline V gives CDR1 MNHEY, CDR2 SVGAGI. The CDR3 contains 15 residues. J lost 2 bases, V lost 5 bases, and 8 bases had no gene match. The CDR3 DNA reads TGTGCCAGCAGTCGATTCGGACAGGCCAACACTGAAGCTTTCTTT. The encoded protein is CASSRFGQANTEAFF.